This T cell receptor (beta chain) derives from a study of shared clonotypes between healthy human individuals. As regards this clone: What it binds is not known.

Study observations and caveats: Incomplete sequencing of sorted subsets was indicated by rarefaction despite large depth. Among several donors, about 4.6% of naive CD4 clonotypes were found in common. Sequencing depth was predicted to influence how clonotypes are shared among donors.

TCRdb's table, derived via immunoSEQ multiplex PCR, lists solely in-frame clones and lacks some. This sample carries around 550,000 clones, about 96% of them seen once, and the ten largest clones take approximately 0.062%. The germline V gene encodes CDR1 SEHNR and CDR2 FQNEAQ (reference sequence). The ends were cut back, 5 bases at V and 0 bases at J, with 13 bases in the middle. CDR3 length equals 16 residues. Sequencing input: naive CD4+ T cells sorted from blood. The sample's subset: CD45RA+ positively selected. The chain couples TRBV7-9 to TRBJ2-2; D is uncertain. The source of this sequence is a woman aged 25-40 years in good health. The CDR3 coding sequence is TGTGCCAGCAGCACGACTGGAAATTCGAACACCGGGGAGCTGTTTTTT. Translated: CASSTTGNSNTGELFF.